This TCR beta chain originates from a study of blood T cell repertoires in COVID-19. Repertoires were generated with immunoSEQ multiplex PCR, while TCRdb's copy carries only in-frame clones and drops some. This table has about 150,000 clones, around 85% appearing once. Material for sequencing was peripheral blood. The sequence came from a woman aged 70 to 79 with acute or convalescent COVID-19.

The CDR3 here is CASSLEMGRAEQYF. The CDR3 DNA is TGTGCCAGCAGCTTGGAGATGGGGCGAGCCGAGCAGTACTTC. The rearrangement links TRBV5-6 to TRBJ2-7, with D tentatively TRBD1 (5 bases). Trimming removed 0 bases from V and 6 bases from J, with 13 bases in between. The CDR3 length is 14 residues. Germline CDR1 SGHDT, CDR2 YYEEEE. The full variable domain, in which reference TRBV5-6 and TRBJ2-7 provide the parts outside the CDR3, is DAGVTQSPTHLIKTRGQQVTLRCSPKSGHDTVSWYQQALGQGPQFIFQYYEEEERQRGNFPDRFSGHQFPNYSSELNVNALLLGDSALYLCASSLEMGRAEQYFGPGTRLTVT.